One sample yielded the 17 T cell receptor beta chains listed below, sequenced in a study of T-cell reconstitution after alpha-beta-depleted transplantation in children. Study-wide points: It was newly produced T cells that mostly accounted for T-cell counts and diversity one year after transplant.

These receptors have no known antigen. The authors prepared the TCRbeta library with unique molecular identifiers. In TCRdb, the PCR reads were re-called with MiXCR into one record per CDR3 protein. The sample comprises some 300,000 distinct CDR3 sequences, 6.5% to 9% of which are singletons, and approximately 9% rests with the top ten. The specimen comprised peripheral blood, sampled 360 days after TCRalphabeta/CD19-depleted stem cell transplant. These receptors were taken from a female patient aged 2-15 years who had a stem cell transplant for Fanconi anemia, so the T cells may come from the graft donor.

This clonotype was found many times. The gene calls are TRBV28 and TRBJ2-7, with TRBD2 as a possible D gene (5 bases). The CDR3 runs 13 residues. The germline CDR1 and CDR2 sequences are MDHEN and SYDVKM. V was clipped by 8 bases and J by 2 bases, with 13 bases between them. The CDR3 protein is CASGGPPAYEQYV. The CDR3 bases are TGTGCCAGCGGAGGACCCCCTGCCTACGAGCAGTACGTC.

This clonotype was detected only a few times. V gene TRBV20-1 combines with J gene TRBJ1-6, with D possibly TRBD1 on 5 matching bases. This CDR3 contains 15 residues. V lost 6 bases and J lost 3, with 15 bases in between. Germline CDR1 is DFQATT and CDR2 is SNEGSKA (reference sequence). In nucleotides, the CDR3 is TGCAGTGCAGACAAGACAGCCTACTATAATTCACCCCTCCACTTT. It specifies CSADKTAYYNSPLHF.

The V gene is TRBV2, the J gene TRBJ2-1; 9 nucleotides match TRBD2. In germline, CDR1 is SNHLY, CDR2 FYNNEI. The ends lost 2 bases at V and 8 bases at J; junction bases unmatched: 7. The CDR3 is made up of 15 amino acids. This CDR3 is CASSEQREVPHEQFF. The DNA of the CDR3 is TGTGCCAGCAGTGAACAGCGGGAGGTACCACATGAGCAGTTCTTC. Full variable domain (rest looked up from reference TRBV2 and TRBJ2-1): EPEVTQTPSHQVTQMGQEVILRCVPISNHLYFYWYRQILGQKVEFLVSFYNNEISEKSEIFDDQFSVERPDGSNFTLKIRSTKLEDSAMYFCASSEQREVPHEQFFGPGTRLTVL.

In this sample, this clonotype turned up many times. The chain joins TRBV7-9 to TRBJ1-1; the D gene is possibly TRBD1 (6 bases). V lost 10 bases and J 0 bases, leaving 12 bases between the germline ends. The CDR3 sequence is 13 residues long. Germline V gene lookup returns CDR1 SEHNR and CDR2 FQNEAQ (reference sequence). The chain's CDR3 is CATGGSMNTEAFF. DNA of the CDR3: TGTGCCACCGGGGGCAGCATGAACACTGAAGCTTTCTTT.

This chain connects TRBV5-1 to TRBJ1-2; D remains unclear. Trimming cost V 0 bases and J 3 bases, with 12 bases left between them. CDR1 is SGHRS and CDR2 is YFSETQ in the germline V gene. The CDR3 has 15 residues. CDR3 amino acids: CASSLARTTYYGYTF. CDR3 nucleotides: TGCGCCAGCAGCTTGGCTCGGACTACTTACTATGGCTACACCTTC.

This chain links TRBV6-4 with TRBJ2-2; D remains ambiguous. Trimming cost V 3 bases and J 6 bases, with 8 bases left between them. This CDR3 comprises 13 residues. Germline lookup yields CDR1 MRHNA and CDR2 SNTAGT. CDR3 loop: CASSEGSAGELFF. The DNA for the CDR3 is TGTGCCAGCAGTGAGGGTTCTGCCGGGGAGCTGTTTTTT.

This clonotype was recorded many times. V is TRBV12-3 or TRBV12-4 and J is TRBJ2-7, with a tentative D call TRBD2 (5 bases). This CDR3 comprises 14 residues. With 6 bases removed from V and 7 bases from J, the gap between germline ends came to 19 bases. CDR3 in amino acids: CASSPQVSSGEQYV. In DNA form, the CDR3 reads TGTGCCAGCAGCCCCCAGGTGTCAAGCGGAGAGCAGTACGTC.

This clonotype was seen at least ten times. The genes are TRBV7-9 and TRBJ1-1; TRBD1 might be the D (6 bases). There are 14 residues in the CDR3. CDR1 SEHNR and CDR2 FQNEAQ come from the germline V gene (reference sequence). Trimming stripped 6 bases from V and 0 bases from J, with 11 bases between. The CDR3 DNA follows: TGTGCCAGCAGACAGGACAGCCTGAACACTGAAGCTTTCTTT. It encodes CASRQDSLNTEAFF. Full variable domain (missing parts from reference TRBV7-9 and TRBJ1-1): DTGVSQNPRHKITKRGQNVTFRCDPISEHNRLYWYRQTLGQGPEFLTYFQNEAQLEKSRLLSDRFSAERPKGSFSTLEIQRTEQGDSAMYLCASRQDSLNTEAFFGQGTRLTVV.

This sequence joins TRBV5-4 and TRBJ2-5, with 7 bases matching TRBD2. The CDR3 totals 17 residues. The ends lost 3 bases at V and 5 bases at J; junction bases unmatched: 16. The germline gives CDR1 SGHNT, CDR2 YYREEE (reference sequence). DNA for the CDR3: TGTGCCAGCAGCTACACAAGTCGGCCCCACGGGGGGGAGACCCAGTACTTC. This gives the protein CASSYTSRPHGGETQYF. The full variable domain, rest sourced from reference TRBV5-4 and TRBJ2-5, is ETGVTQSPTHLIKTRGQQVTLRCSSQSGHNTVSWYQQALGQGPQFIFQYYREEENGRGNFPPRFSGLQFPNYSSELNVNALELDDSALYLCASSYTSRPHGGETQYFGPGTRLLVL.

The chain combines TRBV27 with TRBJ2-1; the match to TRBD2 covers 12 bases. Trimming took 6 bases from V and 9 from J; bases not matched to a gene: 6. The CDR3 is made up of 14 amino acids. In germline, CDR1 is MNHEY, CDR2 SMNVEV (reference sequence). The CDR3 spells CASRLAGGQGEQFF. CDR3 coding DNA: TGTGCCAGCAGACTAGCGGGGGGCCAGGGTGAGCAGTTCTTC.

This clonotype was seen a handful of times. In DNA, the CDR3 is TGTGCCAGCAGCTTGGTCCCGGGGAGGGATACCGGGGAGCTGTTTTTT. This translates into CASSLVPGRDTGELFF. The chain is built from TRBV5-5 and TRBJ2-2; 7 nucleotides align to TRBD2. The CDR3 is 16 amino acids. The germline V gene has CDR1 SGHKS and CDR2 YYEKEE (reference sequence). V dropped 0 bases and J dropped 5; count of bases not matched to a gene: 7.

The chain links TRBV6-2 or TRBV6-3 to TRBJ2-7; 14 bases map to TRBD2. After removal of 2 bases from V and 5 bases from J, the junction contained 11 bases not matched to a gene. CDR1 is MNHEY, CDR2 SVGEGT, per germline. CDR3 length equals 18 residues. This chain's CDR3 is CASSYRTSGRRTRDEQYF. The DNA for the CDR3 is TGTGCCAGCAGTTACCGGACTAGCGGGAGGCGTACTCGCGACGAGCAGTACTTC.

CDR3 loop: CASSQDLGGQRAFF. CDR3 coding DNA: TGCGCCAGCAGCCAAGATCTGGGGGGACAAAGAGCTTTCTTT. The chain is built from TRBV4-3 and TRBJ1-1, with D tentatively TRBD1 (6 bases). Per the germline V gene, CDR1 is LGHNA and CDR2 is YSLEER. The CDR3 extends over 14 amino acids. Trimming cost V 0 bases and J 10 bases, with 15 bases left between them.

The table lists this clonotype with many counts. The rearrangement uses TRBV12-3 or TRBV12-4 and TRBJ1-5, with D tentatively TRBD1 (5 bases). V gave up 6 bases and J gave up 4 bases, with 22 bases separating them. There are 17 residues in the CDR3. The CDR3 protein is CASRFREMGVGNQPQHF. In DNA, the CDR3 is TGTGCCAGCAGGTTCCGCGAGATGGGGGTGGGGAATCAGCCCCAGCATTTT.

This clonotype appeared many times. The chain joins TRBV20-1 to TRBJ2-3; the D gene is possibly TRBD2 (6 bases). Germline V gene sequence: CDR1 DFQATT, CDR2 SNEGSKA (reference sequence). The CDR3 extends over 13 amino acids. The CDR3 protein is CRADYFRTDTQYF. The CDR3 DNA sequence: TGCAGGGCGGACTATTTCCGCACAGATACGCAGTATTTT.

This clonotype was counted a few times. The chain carries TRBV20-1 and TRBJ1-5, with a weak D call TRBD1 (5 bases). V was pared by 1 base and J by 6 bases, with 16 bases between. The CDR3 covers 15 residues. CDR1 and CDR2 from the germline V gene are DFQATT and SNEGSKA (reference sequence). Here the CDR3 DNA reads TGCAGTGCTAGAGGGGCGGGGGTTGTTGGTCAGCCCCAGCATTTT. It yields the protein CSARGAGVVGQPQHF.

This clonotype was picked up many times. The chain links TRBV7-2 to TRBJ2-1, with TRBD2 matching 12 bases. The trim removed 3 bases at V and 3 bases at J, leaving 6 bases unmatched. The CDR3 runs 17 residues. Germline-derived CDR1 and CDR2 are SGHTA and FQGNSA. CDR3 nucleotides: TGTGCCAGCAGCTTCCCACCTAGCGGGAGGGTCTACAATGAGCAGTTCTTC. It yields the protein CASSFPPSGRVYNEQFF.